The entry that follows covers one T cell receptor beta chain sequence. Its matching antigen is unknown. The V gene's germline CDR1 is SGHVS and CDR2 FNYEAQ. Trimming left V 0 bases short and J 3 bases short, with 0 bases between. The CDR3 runs to 12 residues. The sample belongs to a study of T cell responses to AZD1222 COVID-19 vaccine. The study's findings and limits: The CD4 TCRs associated with vaccination extended across spike and predominated at 160-218 and 743-854. A rise in Spike-specific TCR breadth and depth followed two AZD1222 doses.

TCRdb keeps only in-frame clones here, not all; method: immunoSEQ multiplex PCR. The data contain fewer than 130,000 clones, just under 95% of them singletons. V is TRBV7-6 and J is TRBJ1-3; D gene uncertain. The sequence was collected from an adult in good health. The starting material was peripheral blood, obtained on day 0 of AZD1222 vaccination. The CDR3 region has the DNA TGTGCCAGCAGCTTAGCTGGAAACACCATATATTTT. Its translation is CASSLAGNTIYF.